A single T cell receptor (beta chain) is shown here with its context. Its antigen is not identified. The CDR3 sequence is 12 residues long. The V end lost 8 bases, the J end lost 3 bases, and 12 bases lay between the germline ends. Germline CDR1 and CDR2: SGHRS and YFSETQ. Each donor was nominally healthy when sampled (though unrecorded immune exposures were likely). This specimen belongs to a study of cytomegalovirus exposure and HLA in healthy donors. Overall study: T cells numbering around 180 million yielded around 120 million unique TCR beta sequences in an earlier analysis.

PCR used 60 Vbeta primers and 13 Jbeta primers. The protocol was immunoSEQ multiplex PCR, while the TCRdb copy is restricted to in-frame clones and leaves out a portion. The table has more than 100,000 clones, more than 55% seen once; the top ten hold 1.5%. General study results and limits: Evidence from a later analysis indicated that most CMV-associated TCR beta chains looked HLA-restricted.

Source material: PBMCs. The genes are TRBV5-1 and TRBJ2-7; D is perhaps TRBD2 (6 bases). The clonotype was recovered from a man younger than 30 in good health and CMV-seronegative. The CDR3 nucleotides read TGCGCCAGTAAGACGGGAGACTACGAGCAGTACTTC. Protein product: CASKTGDYEQYF.